The 13 T cell receptor beta chains below all came from one sample that was sequenced in a study of shared clonotypes between healthy human individuals. The assay was immunoSEQ multiplex PCR, and TCRdb's table has in-frame clones only and misses some. Among some 1 million clones listed, about three quarters were seen once. The sample consisted of memory CD4+ T cells sorted from blood. Sample subset: CD45RA-negative fraction. The receptors derive from a man between 18 and 35 years old in good health.

This chain joins TRBV5-4 and TRBJ2-5; 8 bases align to TRBD1. V lost 2 bases and J lost 5; bases outside the gene matches: 5. Germline V gives CDR1 SGHNT, CDR2 YYREEE (reference sequence). The CDR3 totals 14 residues. The CDR3 sequence: CASSFQGASETQYF. The CDR3 nucleotides are TGTGCCAGCAGCTTCCAGGGGGCGTCGGAGACCCAGTACTTC.

The rearrangement links TRBV4-3 to TRBJ1-5; perhaps TRBD1 as D (6 bases). Trimming took off 2 bases at V and 3 bases at J, with 11 bases between the two ends. Germline CDR1 is LGHNA and CDR2 is YSLEER. The CDR3 loop spans 15 amino acids. CDR3 sequence reads: CASSQTGQYNQPQHF. The DNA for the CDR3 is TGCGCCAGCAGCCAAACAGGACAGTACAATCAGCCCCAGCATTTT.

For this clone: Additional DNA sequences in this sample encode the identical CDR3. This chain connects TRBV30 to TRBJ1-1; the D gene is possibly TRBD1 (6 bases). Looked up from germline, CDR1 is GTSNPN and CDR2 is SVGIG (reference sequence). The CDR3 is 13 residues long. Trimming took 2 bases from V and 0 from J, leaving 7 bases between them. CDR3 DNA sequence: TGTGCCTGGAGTCGGACAGTGAACACTGAAGCTTTCTTT. Encoded protein: CAWSRTVNTEAFF.

The rearrangement links TRBV19 to TRBJ2-7; the match to TRBD2 covers 7 bases. Trimming cost V 3 bases and J 6 bases; bases outside gene matches: 8. Germline V gene sequence: CDR1 LNHDA, CDR2 SQIVND (reference sequence). The CDR3 is 14 residues long. The CDR3 nucleotides read TGTGCCAGTAGTATTTCTGCGGGAGTGGGCGAGCAGTACTTC. Its protein is CASSISAGVGEQYF.

V and J are TRBV6-5 and TRBJ1-2; a possible D gene is TRBD1 (6 bases). Trimming left V 0 bases short and J 4 bases short, with 9 bases between. Germline V lookup: CDR1 MNHEY, CDR2 SVGAGI. This CDR3 is built from 14 residues. The CDR3 reads CASSYSTTGYGYTF. CDR3 bases: TGTGCCAGCAGTTACTCCACGACAGGCTATGGCTACACCTTC.

The chain links TRBV4-3 to TRBJ2-7; 7 bases align to TRBD1. V lost 0 bases and J lost 5; bases outside the gene matches: 10. The germline CDR1 and CDR2 sequences are LGHNA and YSLEER. The length of the CDR3 is 16 residues. The CDR3 DNA follows: TGCGCCAGCAGCCAAGATCCCGACAGGGTTAAGAACGAGCAGTACTTC. This translates into CASSQDPDRVKNEQYF.

The chain links TRBV5-1 to TRBJ2-1, with 8 positions matching TRBD2. CDR1 is SGHRS, CDR2 YFSETQ, per germline. The J segment lost 8 bases and the V segment lost 0 bases, leaving 10 bases of the junction unmatched. The CDR3 sequence is 16 residues long. CDR3 protein: CASSLVGAGAIDEQFF. The DNA for the CDR3 is TGCGCCAGCAGCTTGGTTGGAGCGGGGGCCATCGATGAGCAGTTCTTC.

Comment on this clone: The sample has other DNA sequences that encode this CDR3 too. The chain's CDR3 is CASSPQGSSYEQYF. CDR3 bases: TGTGCCAGCAGCCCACAGGGCTCCTCCTACGAGCAGTACTTC. The chain employs TRBV7-9 and TRBJ2-7, with a possible D match to TRBD1 (6 bases). This CDR3 has 14 amino acids. Trimming took off 5 bases at V and 0 bases at J, with 11 bases between the two ends. CDR1 and CDR2 (germline): SEHNR, FQNEAQ (reference sequence). The whole variable domain, remainder taken from reference TRBV7-9 and TRBJ2-7, is DTGVSQNPRHKITKRGQNVTFRCDPISEHNRLYWYRQTLGQGPEFLTYFQNEAQLEKSRLLSDRFSAERPKGSFSTLEIQRTEQGDSAMYLCASSPQGSSYEQYFGPGTRLTVT.

The rearrangement joins TRBV6-1 to TRBJ2-7; weak D call: TRBD2 (6 bases). The CDR3 contains 15 residues. The germline V gene has CDR1 MNHNS and CDR2 SASEGT. V lost 8 bases, J lost 4 bases, and 21 bases lay in between. The CDR3 spells CASVGGTTGDYEQYF. The CDR3 DNA follows: TGTGCCAGCGTGGGGGGAACGACTGGGGATTACGAGCAGTACTTC.

This chain joins TRBV9 and TRBJ1-2, with TRBD1 matching over 9 bases. The CDR3 extends over 15 amino acids. Losses at the gene ends were 4 bases for V and 4 bases for J; bases not matched to a gene: 8. Germline assignment: CDR1 SGDLS and CDR2 YYNGEE. The CDR3 region is CASSPGQGKPYGYTF. The CDR3 region has the DNA TGTGCCAGCAGCCCTGGACAGGGGAAGCCCTATGGCTACACCTTC.

Turning to this clone: This likely stems from a read error, as it lies one base from a far larger clone. CDR3: CCTGVELPLHF. CDR3 nucleotides: TGTTGTACAGGGGTTGAGTTACCCCTCCACTTT. V gene TRBV6-1 combines with J gene TRBJ1-6; TRBD1 aligns across 7 bases. Germline-derived CDR1 and CDR2 are MNHNS and SASEGT. The CDR3 runs 11 residues.

V and J are TRBV10-3 and TRBJ2-7; 8 bases align to TRBD2. The CDR3 has 15 residues. J was trimmed by 6 bases and V by 6 bases; bases with no gene match: 13. CDR1 ENHRY and CDR2 SYGVKD come from the germline V gene. CDR3 residues: CAISPQEAGAAEQYF. CDR3 sequence (DNA): TGTGCCATCAGCCCACAAGAAGCGGGAGCGGCCGAGCAGTACTTC.

A word on this clone: Other DNA sequences within the sample encode an identical CDR3. The V call is TRBV4-1, the J call TRBJ2-5, with a weak D call TRBD1 (5 bases). Germline V gene lookup returns CDR1 MGHRA and CDR2 YSYEKL. The CDR3 is made up of 13 amino acids. Trimming pared 2 bases from V and 5 bases from J, leaving 9 bases between. CDR3 nucleotides: TGCGCCAGCAGCCAACCCCCAGGGGAGACCCAGTACTTC. Translating gives CASSQPPGETQYF.